A single sample is the source of the 10 T cell receptor beta chains below, sequenced in a study of blood T cell repertoires in COVID-19. Some clones are missing from TCRdb's copy, which holds only in-frame ones; the method was immunoSEQ multiplex PCR. This table has 130,000 or so clones, about 79% appearing once. Sequenced material: peripheral blood. All receptors come from an elderly woman with acute or convalescent COVID-19.

This clone was counted a few times. This chain connects TRBV7-2 to TRBJ2-7, with TRBD2 matching over 9 bases. The V and J ends lost 1 base and 4 bases, in that order; junction bases with no gene match: 5. The CDR3 is made up of 15 amino acids. Germline CDR1 and CDR2: SGHTA and FQGNSA. The CDR3 sequence is CASSLGLAVQYEQYF. The CDR3 DNA sequence: TGTGCCAGCAGCTTAGGACTAGCGGTACAATACGAGCAGTACTTC.

The rearrangement links TRBV11-2 to TRBJ2-1; 11 bases line up with TRBD2. The germline gives CDR1 SGHAT, CDR2 FQNNGV. V shed 1 base and J 11 bases; nucleotides not matched to a gene: 10. The CDR3 loop spans 16 amino acids. In DNA form, the CDR3 reads TGTGCCAGCAGCTTAGGCGGCGCGGGGACTAGCGGTCAGCAGTTCTTC. Residues: CASSLGGAGTSGQQFF.

The chain couples TRBV5-4 to TRBJ1-1; D unresolved. Deletions cut 0 bases from V and 0 bases from J, with 12 bases between. CDR1 SGHNT and CDR2 YYREEE come from the germline V gene (reference sequence). The CDR3 has 16 residues. CDR3 DNA sequence: TGTGCCAGCAGCTTGGAGTCAGGCTTCATGAACACTGAAGCTTTCTTT. This sequence encodes CASSLESGFMNTEAFF. The complete variable domain, with remaining parts taken from reference TRBV5-4 and TRBJ1-1, reads ETGVTQSPTHLIKTRGQQVTLRCSSQSGHNTVSWYQQALGQGPQFIFQYYREEENGRGNFPPRFSGLQFPNYSSELNVNALELDDSALYLCASSLESGFMNTEAFFGQGTRLTVV.

This clone was seen only a few times. Relative to the germline gene, one junction end is altered; a read error may explain this. This sequence joins TRBV10-3 and TRBJ1-1; TRBD1 might be the D (6 bases). The CDR3 is 14 residues long. CDR1 and CDR2 (germline): ENHRY, SYGVKD. The CDR3 spells CAITESSGDTEAFF. The CDR3 DNA reads TGTGCCATCACTGAGTCCTCAGGGGACACTGAAGCTTTCTTT.

This clone was seen a few times. The V and J genes are TRBV10-3 and TRBJ1-3; D is uncertain. Germline V lookup: CDR1 ENHRY, CDR2 SYGVKD. With 3 bases removed from V and 1 base from J, the gap between germline ends came to 10 bases. This CDR3 has 15 residues. The CDR3 DNA is TGTGCCATCAGTGACAGTTCAGTGTCTGGAAACACCATATATTTT. Amino acids: CAISDSSVSGNTIYF.

The chain couples TRBV7-6 to TRBJ1-5; no clear D gene. Germline CDR1 is SGHVS and CDR2 is FNYEAQ. V dropped 5 bases and J dropped 13 bases, with 15 bases sitting between them. The CDR3 runs to 12 residues. Written as DNA, the CDR3 is TGTGCCAGCAGCCTTACCGAGGAGGTTCAGCATTTT. Amino acid sequence: CASSLTEEVQHF.

The chain uses TRBV18 and TRBJ1-2; 11 bases agree with TRBD1. The CDR3 spans 16 residues. V was pared by 2 bases and J by 5 bases, with 7 bases of the junction left unmatched. CDR1 and CDR2 from the germline V gene are KGHSH and LQKENI. CDR3 DNA sequence: TGTGCCAGCTCACCAAACCCCCGGGACAGGGGGTATGGCTACACCTTC. Its translation is CASSPNPRDRGYGYTF.

This clone was seen a single time. The chain has TRBV3-1 (or the pseudogene TRBV3-2) and TRBJ1-4; 8 nucleotides align to TRBD1. CDR1 is LGHDT, CDR2 YNNKEL, per germline (reference sequence). CDR3 length: 14 amino acids. The V and J ends lost 3 bases and 7 bases, in that order; junction bases with no gene match: 4. The CDR3 loop reads CASSQQGAGEKLFF. CDR3 DNA: TGTGCCAGCAGCCAGCAGGGGGCAGGTGAAAAACTGTTTTTT.

The gene calls are TRBV7-3 and TRBJ2-3; D ambiguous. The germline gives CDR1 SGHTA, CDR2 FQGTGA. The CDR3 runs 13 residues. V lost 4 bases to trimming and J lost 3 bases, with 8 bases between them. CDR3 sequence: CASSYSLTDTQYF. The CDR3 bases are TGTGCCAGCAGCTACAGTCTAACAGATACGCAGTATTTT.

The V gene is TRBV12-5, the J gene TRBJ1-1; D gene unclear. Trimming took off 6 bases at V and 1 base at J, with 15 bases between the two ends. There are 15 residues in the CDR3. CDR1 is LGHNT and CDR2 is FRNRAP in the germline V gene. CDR3 sequence (DNA): TGTGCTAGTGGGATGGGAGGGTTCGGGAACACTGAAGCTTTCTTT. Its protein product is CASGMGGFGNTEAFF.